These 20 T cell receptor beta chains came from one sample sequenced in a study of cytomegalovirus exposure and HLA in healthy donors. The PCR contained 60 Vbeta and 13 Jbeta primers. Using immunoSEQ multiplex PCR, the repertoire was profiled, and TCRdb retains in-frame clones only, with some absent. The sample carries fewer than 200,000 clones, 80% to 90% recorded once. Specimen: PBMCs. The receptors stem from a man younger than 40 in good health and CMV-seropositive.

About this clone itself: Other DNA sequences in the sample encode the same CDR3. This rearrangement joins TRBV7-9 to TRBJ2-5; possibly TRBD1 for D (6 bases). V was pared by 3 bases and J by 4 bases, with 12 bases between. CDR3 length: 14 amino acids. Germline CDR1 is SEHNR and CDR2 is FQNEAQ (reference sequence). CDR3 loop: CASSFGGAGETQYF. CDR3 DNA sequence: TGTGCCAGCAGCTTTGGGGGCGCAGGAGAGACCCAGTACTTC.

The chain links TRBV5-3 to TRBJ2-1; 13 positions match TRBD2. TRBV5-3 is annotated as an ORF whose role is uncertain. J gave up 4 bases and V 5 bases, and 9 bases lay outside the gene matches. This CDR3 comprises 17 residues. CDR3 coding DNA: TGTGCCAGAAGTCGTGTGGGACTAGCGGGGCTATACAATGAGCAGTTCTTC. It is translated as CARSRVGLAGLYNEQFF.

A remark on this clone: The same CDR3 also results from other DNA sequences found in this sample. CDR3 coding DNA: TGCGCCAGCAGCTTGGGGCTAGCGGGAGACGAGCAGTACTTC. Amino acids: CASSLGLAGDEQYF. The rearrangement links TRBV5-1 to TRBJ2-7, with 10 bases lining up with TRBD2. The germline CDR1 and CDR2 sequences are SGHRS and YFSETQ. This CDR3 contains 14 residues. Germline trimming cut 0 bases from V and 5 bases from J; bases unmatched to any gene: 2.

V gene TRBV5-4 combines with J gene TRBJ1-2; 7 bases align to TRBD1. Germline trimming cut 3 bases from V and 7 bases from J; bases unmatched to any gene: 12. The CDR3 consists of 15 residues. Germline values: CDR1 SGHNT, CDR2 YYREEE (reference sequence). The CDR3 DNA reads as TGTGCCAGCAGCTCCGGACAGGCTGTATTGGGTGGCTACACCTTC. This translates into CASSSGQAVLGGYTF.

Only a few counts were recorded for this clone. CDR3: CASSHRRRQGDEKLFF. CDR3 nucleotide sequence: TGCGCCAGCAGCCATCGTAGGAGACAGGGAGATGAAAAACTGTTTTTT. The rearrangement uses TRBV4-1 and TRBJ1-4; 7 nucleotides agree with TRBD1. Germline values: CDR1 MGHRA, CDR2 YSYEKL. The CDR3 is made up of 16 amino acids. Trimming removed 3 bases from V and 6 bases from J; junction bases left unmatched: 10.

This chain joins TRBV9 and TRBJ1-1; a weak D match, TRBD1 (5 bases). Germline V gives CDR1 SGDLS, CDR2 YYNGEE. The V gene lost 3 bases and the J gene lost 5 bases, with 14 bases spanning the gap. The CDR3 covers 14 residues. DNA of the CDR3: TGTGCCAGCAGCGAAGTTCGGGGGAAGACTGAAGCTTTCTTT. Its protein product is CASSEVRGKTEAFF. Supplemented by reference TRBV9 and TRBJ1-1, the full variable domain reads DSGVTQTPKHLITATGQRVTLRCSPRSGDLSVYWYQQSLDQGLQFLIQYYNGEERAKGNILERFSAQQFPDLHSELNLSSLELGDSALYFCASSEVRGKTEAFFGQGTRLTVV.

As concerns this clone: Germline and junction disagree at one end, which may indicate a read error. The V call is TRBV7-9, the J call TRBJ1-4, with 8 bases fitting TRBD1. CDR3 length equals 16 residues. Germline V gene lookup returns CDR1 SEHNR and CDR2 FQNEAQ (reference sequence). The CDR3 loop reads CSSSLRRTGPNEKLFF. The CDR3 DNA is TGTTCCAGCAGCTTAAGAAGGACAGGGCCAAATGAAAAACTGTTTTTT.

The V and J genes are TRBV7-2 and TRBJ2-7; TRBD2 matches 7 bases. CDR3 length: 15 amino acids. V shed 5 bases, J shed 3 bases, and the junction held 10 bases outside the gene matches. The V gene's germline CDR1 is SGHTA and CDR2 FQGNSA. This CDR3 is CASSQKRERIYEQYF. DNA of the CDR3: TGTGCCAGCAGCCAAAAGCGGGAAAGGATCTACGAGCAGTACTTC.

This chain connects TRBV7-2 to TRBJ2-5; 7 positions agree with TRBD1. Trimming removed 5 bases from V and 5 bases from J; junction bases left unmatched: 8. Germline CDR1 reads SGHTA; CDR2 reads FQGNSA. The CDR3 is 14 amino acids. As DNA, the CDR3 is TGTGCCAGCAGCAGAGACAGGGCTCAGGAGACCCAGTACTTC. Amino acid sequence: CASSRDRAQETQYF.

This sequence joins TRBV9 and TRBJ2-2; 7 bases align to TRBD2. V trimming: 0 bases; J trimming: 4 bases; junction bases outside the gene matches: 9. The CDR3 is 17 residues long. CDR1 and CDR2 (germline): SGDLS, YYNGEE. CDR3 sequence (DNA): TGTGCCAGCAGCGTAGCTAGACTAGCTGATTCCACCGGGGAGCTGTTTTTT. It yields the protein CASSVARLADSTGELFF.

The gene calls are TRBV4-2 and TRBJ2-1; 11 bases map to TRBD2. Trimming removed 3 bases from V and 4 bases from J; junction bases left unmatched: 2. This CDR3 has 15 residues. CDR1 LGHNA and CDR2 YNFKEQ come from the germline V gene. The CDR3 region is CASSQGLAAYNEQFF. The CDR3 DNA is TGTGCCAGCAGCCAGGGACTAGCGGCATACAATGAGCAGTTCTTC.

This CDR3 is CATRNSGTTYEQYF. DNA of the CDR3: TGTGCCACCCGTAATAGCGGAACCACCTACGAGCAGTACTTC. This rearrangement joins TRBV15 to TRBJ2-7, with a possible D match to TRBD2 (6 bases). The length of the CDR3 is 14 residues. Germline CDR1 and CDR2: LNHNV and YYDKDF (reference sequence). V was shortened by 8 bases and J by 2 bases, with 16 bases between the two germline ends.

As for this clone: At one of its ends the junction is not consistent with the germline gene, which may arise from a read error. The CDR3 loop is CSSSGTGTGLSSGANVLTF. CDR3 in DNA: TGTTCCAGCAGCGGGACCGGGACTGGACTAAGCTCTGGGGCCAACGTCCTGACTTTC. The chain uses TRBV7-9 and TRBJ2-6; 7 nucleotides agree with TRBD2. This CDR3 has 19 amino acids. From germline, CDR1 is SEHNR and CDR2 FQNEAQ (reference sequence).

J is TRBJ2-3 and V is TRBV19; TRBD1 matches at 9 bases. V shed 6 bases, J shed 3 bases, and the junction held 4 bases outside the gene matches. Germline loops: CDR1 LNHDA, CDR2 SQIVND (reference sequence). CDR3 size: 14 residues. The CDR3 nucleotides read TGTGCCAGTAGCGACAGGGGGGATACAGATACGCAGTATTTT. Protein product: CASSDRGDTDTQYF.

The V gene is TRBV7-6, the J gene TRBJ1-1, with a possible D match to TRBD1 (5 bases). The V and J ends lost 4 bases and 4 bases respectively, with 10 bases between them. The length of the CDR3 is 13 residues. Germline V gives CDR1 SGHVS, CDR2 FNYEAQ. CDR3 DNA sequence: TGTGCCAGCAGCTGGGAAAGGGGCACTGAAGCTTTCTTT. Translated: CASSWERGTEAFF. Full variable domain (outside the CDR3, taken from reference TRBV7-6 and TRBJ1-1): GAGVSQSPRYKVTKRGQDVALRCDPISGHVSLYWYRQALGQGPEFLTYFNYEAQQDKSGLPNDRFSAERPEGSISTLTIQRTEQRDSAMYRCASSWERGTEAFFGQGTRLTVV.

The rearrangement joins TRBV7-8 to TRBJ2-3; TRBD2 might be the D (5 bases). V gave up 0 bases and J gave up 1 base, with 11 bases separating them. The CDR3 consists of 16 residues. Germline loops: CDR1 SGHVS, CDR2 FQNEAQ. This CDR3 reads CASSLARVSRTDTQYF. DNA of the CDR3: TGTGCCAGCAGCTTAGCGCGGGTCAGTCGCACAGATACGCAGTATTTT.

The rearrangement uses TRBV2 and TRBJ1-5; TRBD1 matches 9 bases. Per germline, CDR1 SNHLY and CDR2 FYNNEI. V lost 5 bases and J lost 5; bases outside the gene matches: 4. The CDR3 runs to 14 residues. For the CDR3, the DNA is TGTGCCAGCAGTAGGGGACAGGGTTATCAGCCCCAGCATTTT. It translates to CASSRGQGYQPQHF.

V and J are TRBV11-3 and TRBJ1-1; tentative D call: TRBD1 (6 bases). In germline, CDR1 is SGHNT, CDR2 YENEEA. CDR3 length: 13 amino acids. Trimming took off 5 bases at V and 1 base at J, with 8 bases between the two ends. In nucleotides, the CDR3 is TGTGCCAGCAGCGCGACAGGGAACACTGAAGCTTTCTTT. Its protein is CASSATGNTEAFF.

The chain links TRBV7-9 to TRBJ1-2; a possible D gene is TRBD1 (6 bases). The germline V and J ends were trimmed by 1 base and 7 bases, with 22 bases remaining between them. Germline CDR1 SEHNR, CDR2 FQNEAQ (reference sequence). There are 17 residues in the CDR3. CDR3 DNA: TGTGCCAGCAGCTTAGGACTAGGGGGGGGCAAAGGTCTTGGCTACACCTTC. Amino acid sequence: CASSLGLGGGKGLGYTF.

The gene calls are TRBV13 and TRBJ1-1; 8 nucleotides match TRBD1. The CDR3 covers 16 residues. Germline V gives CDR1 PRHDT, CDR2 FYEKMQ (reference sequence). Germline trimming cut 4 bases from V and 4 bases from J; bases unmatched to any gene: 11. The CDR3 spells CASSSYETGVFTEAFF. Here the CDR3 DNA reads TGTGCCAGCAGCTCCTATGAGACAGGGGTTTTCACTGAAGCTTTCTTT.